This paragraph reports one TCR beta chain. Its antigen remains undetermined. No much larger clonotype is one base removed from it; base qualities were not supplied. RNA was extracted with the RNeasy kit and about 0.45 to 1 ug was reverse transcribed using random hexamers. TCR beta CDR3 regions were amplified with the immunoSEQ multiplex PCR assay covering 54 Vbeta and 13 Jbeta segments. To correct PCR amplification bias, a synthetic template baseline was used for both primer optimization and computational correction. From the authors' description of their analysis: Only productive sequences were kept, with reads annotated to V, D and J genes according to IMGT and analyzed in immunoSEQ Analyzer. Clonality was calculated as one minus the Shannon entropy normalized by log2 of the number of productive unique sequences. For each patient and control, public and private clones were evaluated within the 100 most prevalent clones. A clone was defined as Susac-specific if it was absent from the healthy and MS cohorts, from over a thousand published viral clones and from other ImmuneACCESS disease sequences. The public reads were run again by TCRdb, first through fastp at Q25 and then through MiXCR, and only productive beta chains were kept. Rows matching on CDR3 protein sequence are summarized as one entry with the most common DNA and genes. TCRdb's processing, not the authors' own work, is the source of the V and J calls. This sample has around 170,000 distinct CDR3 sequences in its table, and about 96% of those were observed once. Approximately 0.12% of the sample is in the top ten clones.

These data belong to a study of CD8 T cells in Susac syndrome (dated by TCRdb to between 2018 and 2021). Notes on the research overall: Among the Susac syndrome patients who were sequenced, clinically active disease was present in six and clinical remission was observed in about eight. At blood withdrawal, Susac syndrome patients were therapy-naive, treated with corticosteroids (with IVIg additionally given to some), or treated with IVIg alone. Whether CD8+ T cell activation and differentiation in Susac syndrome was antigen driven was tested using repertoire sequencing. The research as a whole found: In the CD4+ T cell repertoire of Susac syndrome patients, clonal expansion was not detected. The number of individuals in the TCR sequencing and HLA analysis was acknowledged as relatively small.

Via the germline V gene (reference sequence), CDR1 is DFQATT and CDR2 SNEGSKA. Counted from cysteine to phenylalanine, this CDR3 has 15 amino acids. Only the CDR3 region is kept as DNA, spanning 45 bases read in frame from base 1. V sheds 0 bases and J sheds 1 base, leaving 12 bases between their ends. Peripheral blood CD8+ and CD4+ T cells from healthy donors, Susac syndrome patients and multiple sclerosis patients were profiled using high-throughput TCR beta sequencing. The Susac syndrome patients fulfilled recently defined diagnostic criteria for definite or probable disease. Bulk CD8+ and CD4+ T cells were purified by magnetic negative isolation, while CD8+ TEMRA cells were enriched using FACS. Blood was collected in EDTA tubes and processed within 24 hours, with PBMCs isolated through density gradient centrifugation. PBMCs intended for TCR sequencing were frozen in liquid nitrogen and were later thawed in a 37 degrees C water bath. The sorted or isolated CD4+, CD8+ and CD8+ TEMRA cells reached a purity of at least 90%.

This receptor was identified in a human donor with Susac syndrome. The rearranged segments are TRBV20-1 and TRBJ2-5; the D segment could be TRBD1, given 6 matching bases. The sample consisted of CD4+ T cells from PBMCs. The CDR3 protein sequence reads: CSARDPEQGQETQYF. The sequenced DNA is TGCAGTGCTAGAGATCCCGAACAGGGCCAAGAGACCCAGTACTTC.